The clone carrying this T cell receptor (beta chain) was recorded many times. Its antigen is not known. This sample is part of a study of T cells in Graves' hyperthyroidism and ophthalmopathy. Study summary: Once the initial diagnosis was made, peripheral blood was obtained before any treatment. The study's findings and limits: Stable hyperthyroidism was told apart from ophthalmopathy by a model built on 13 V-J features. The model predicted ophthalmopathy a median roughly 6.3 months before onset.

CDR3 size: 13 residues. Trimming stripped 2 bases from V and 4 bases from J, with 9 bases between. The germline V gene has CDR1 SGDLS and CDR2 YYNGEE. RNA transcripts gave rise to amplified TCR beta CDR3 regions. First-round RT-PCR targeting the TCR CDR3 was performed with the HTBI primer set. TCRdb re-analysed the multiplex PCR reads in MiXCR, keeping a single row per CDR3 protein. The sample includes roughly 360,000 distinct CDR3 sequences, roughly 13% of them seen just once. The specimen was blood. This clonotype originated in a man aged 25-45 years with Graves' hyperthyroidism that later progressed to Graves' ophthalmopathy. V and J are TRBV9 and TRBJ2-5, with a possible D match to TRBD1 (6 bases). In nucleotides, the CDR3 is TGTGCCAGCAGCGTCAGGGGTAGAGAGACCCAGTACTTC. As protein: CASSVRGRETQYF.